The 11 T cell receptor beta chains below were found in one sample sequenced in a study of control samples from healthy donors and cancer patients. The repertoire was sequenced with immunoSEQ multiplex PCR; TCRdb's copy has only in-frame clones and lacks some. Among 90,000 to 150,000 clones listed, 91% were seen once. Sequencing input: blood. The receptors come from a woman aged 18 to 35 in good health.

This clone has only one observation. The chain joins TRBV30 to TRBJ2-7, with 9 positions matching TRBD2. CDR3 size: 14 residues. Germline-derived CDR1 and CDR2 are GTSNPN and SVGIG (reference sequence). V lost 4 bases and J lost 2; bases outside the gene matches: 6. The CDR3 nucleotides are TGTGCCTGGACCGCGGGAGGGGGGGCCTACGAGCAGTACTTC. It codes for CAWTAGGGAYEQYF.

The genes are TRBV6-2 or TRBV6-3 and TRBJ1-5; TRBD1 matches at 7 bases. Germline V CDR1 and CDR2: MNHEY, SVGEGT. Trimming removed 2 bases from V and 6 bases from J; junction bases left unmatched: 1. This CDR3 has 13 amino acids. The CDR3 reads CASSYDRVQPQHF. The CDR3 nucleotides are TGTGCCAGCAGTTACGACAGGGTTCAGCCCCAGCATTTT.

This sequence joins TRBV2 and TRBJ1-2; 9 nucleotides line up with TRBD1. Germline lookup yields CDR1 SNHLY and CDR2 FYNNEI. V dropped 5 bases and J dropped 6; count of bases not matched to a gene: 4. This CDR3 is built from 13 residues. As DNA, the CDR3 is TGTGCCAGCAGTACGACAGGGGGAGATGGCTACACCTTC. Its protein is CASSTTGGDGYTF.

The CDR3 region is CASRKGYTGTSGHNEQFF. Written as DNA, the CDR3 is TGTGCCAGTAGGAAGGGTTATACCGGGACTAGCGGACACAATGAGCAGTTCTTC. The chain couples TRBV19 to TRBJ2-1; 11 bases fit TRBD2. Trimming at V came to 6 bases and at J to 5 bases, leaving 15 bases not matched to a gene. Germline V gene sequence: CDR1 LNHDA, CDR2 SQIVND (reference sequence). The CDR3 runs 18 residues.

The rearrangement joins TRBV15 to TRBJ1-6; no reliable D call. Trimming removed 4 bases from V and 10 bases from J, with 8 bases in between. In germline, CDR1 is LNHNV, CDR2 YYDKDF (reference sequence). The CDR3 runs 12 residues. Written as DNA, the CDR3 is TGTGCCACCAGCAAATCAGCGTCACCCCTCCACTTT. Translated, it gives CATSKSASPLHF.

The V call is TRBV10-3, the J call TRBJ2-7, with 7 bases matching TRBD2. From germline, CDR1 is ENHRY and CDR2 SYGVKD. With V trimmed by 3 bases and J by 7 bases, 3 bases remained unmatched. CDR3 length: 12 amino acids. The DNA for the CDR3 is TGTGCCATCAGTGATTCCGGGGGGGAGCAGTACTTC. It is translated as CAISDSGGEQYF.

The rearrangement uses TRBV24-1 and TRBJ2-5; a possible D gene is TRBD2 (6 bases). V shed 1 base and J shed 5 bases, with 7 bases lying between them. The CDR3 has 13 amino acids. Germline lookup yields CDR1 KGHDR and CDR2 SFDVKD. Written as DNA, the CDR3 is TGTGCCACCAGTGATTTACGGGGGGAGACCCAGTACTTC. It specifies CATSDLRGETQYF.

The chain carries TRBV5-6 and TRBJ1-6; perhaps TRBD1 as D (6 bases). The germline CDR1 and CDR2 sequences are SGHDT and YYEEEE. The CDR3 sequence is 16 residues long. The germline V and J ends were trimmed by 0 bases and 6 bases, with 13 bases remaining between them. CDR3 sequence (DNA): TGTGCCAGCAGCTTGGGAACAGGGATCGGTAATTCACCCCTCCACTTT. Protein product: CASSLGTGIGNSPLHF.

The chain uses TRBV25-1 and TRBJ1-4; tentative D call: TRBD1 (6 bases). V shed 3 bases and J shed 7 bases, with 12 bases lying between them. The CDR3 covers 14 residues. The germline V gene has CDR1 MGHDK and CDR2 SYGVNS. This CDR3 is CASSESGAREKLFF. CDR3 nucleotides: TGTGCCAGCAGTGAGTCGGGGGCTCGTGAAAAACTGTTTTTT. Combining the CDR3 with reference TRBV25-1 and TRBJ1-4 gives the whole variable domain EADIYQTPRYLVIGTGKKITLECSQTMGHDKMYWYQQDPGMELHLIHYSYGVNSTEKGDLSSESTVSRIRTEHFPLTLESARPSHTSQYLCASSESGAREKLFFGSGTQLSVL.

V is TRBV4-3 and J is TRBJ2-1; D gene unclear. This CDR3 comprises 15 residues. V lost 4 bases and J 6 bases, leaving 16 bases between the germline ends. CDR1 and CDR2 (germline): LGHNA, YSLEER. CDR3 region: CASSRLGLEVNEQFF. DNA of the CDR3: TGCGCCAGCAGCCGGCTAGGGCTAGAGGTCAATGAGCAGTTCTTC.

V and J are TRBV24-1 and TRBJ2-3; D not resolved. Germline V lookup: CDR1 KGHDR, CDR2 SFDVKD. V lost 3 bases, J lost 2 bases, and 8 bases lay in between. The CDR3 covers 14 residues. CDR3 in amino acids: CATSDTLSTDTQYF. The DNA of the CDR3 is TGTGCCACCAGTGATACCCTATCCACAGATACGCAGTATTTT.